This entry lists 2 T cell receptor beta chains sequenced from one sample in a study of regulatory T cells in long-lasting Graves disease. Building of the TCR beta libraries involved iRepertoire HTBI primers and Arm-PCR of CDR3 regions. TCRdb fed the multiplex PCR reads into MiXCR, producing one record per CDR3 protein. The sample lists 650,000 to 850,000 distinct CDR3 sequences, about 30% occurring once. This sample's time point: persistent/refractory GD, antithyroid drugs over 5 years with positive TRAb. PBMC RNA was the source of the TCR library. Source: peripheral blood mononuclear cells (PBMCs), taken when the disease was refractory, from a patient treated with antithyroid drugs. The source of these receptors is a female donor with Graves disease.

The rearrangement joins TRBV20-1 to TRBJ2-4, with 8 bases identical to TRBD2. This CDR3 has 12 residues. CDR1 is DFQATT, CDR2 SNEGSKA, per germline (reference sequence). The CDR3 DNA reads as TGCAGCGCCGGGGGGGGGAAAAACATTCAGTACTTC. It specifies CSAGGGKNIQYF.

The V gene is TRBV12-3 or TRBV12-4, the J gene TRBJ1-2; no firm D call. This CDR3 is 12 amino acids long. Trimming took 4 bases from V and 7 from J, leaving 10 bases between them. In DNA form, the CDR3 reads TGTGCCAGCAGTTCCCATCCGTCTGGCTACACCTTC. Amino acids: CASSSHPSGYTF.